The clone carrying this T cell receptor beta chain was seen a handful of times. This sample stems from a study of blood T cells in healthy people across ages. Overall study: Roughly one uniquely barcoded beta molecule per two T cells was captured.

The trim removed 5 bases at V and 13 bases at J, leaving 10 bases unmatched. Germline V gene sequence: CDR1 SGHTA, CDR2 FQGNSA. There are 14 residues in the CDR3. A second PCR of about 7 to 12 cycles used a sample-barcoded 5' primer and a J-beta primer mix. The template-switch adaptor, which had 12 random nucleotides, put a tag on each cDNA molecule. TCRdb fed the 5' RACE reads into MiXCR, producing one record per CDR3 protein. The table has around 1,500,000 distinct CDR3 sequences, approximately 28% seen once. PBMCs, at least 7 million per sample, were isolated. The sequenced sample consisted of blood. The receptor's source is a woman under 40 in good health. The gene calls are TRBV7-2 and TRBJ2-3, with TRBD2 matching over 12 bases. Here the CDR3 DNA reads TGTGCCAGCAGCACCGGACTAGCGGGGATGGGGAAGTATTTT. Protein product: CASSTGLAGMGKYF.